Listed here is a single T cell receptor (beta chain). Its cognate antigen is unknown. The data are from a study of T cells in Graves' hyperthyroidism and ophthalmopathy. Study in general: Upon initial diagnosis and before any treatment, peripheral blood was collected. Study findings and constraints: In simple terms, a model built on 13 V-J features told ophthalmopathy apart from stable hyperthyroidism. Blood also showed most of the thyroid clonotypes that were expanded above 0.001.

RNA transcripts served as the template for amplifying TCR beta CDR3 regions. When the TCR CDR3 underwent first-round RT-PCR, the HTBI primer set was used. TCRdb redid the calling of the multiplex PCR reads with MiXCR, one entry per CDR3 protein. The sample includes approximately 600,000 distinct CDR3 sequences, 20% seen only once; the top ten take 34%. V lost 5 bases and J lost 6; bases outside the gene matches: 5. CDR3 length: 14 amino acids. CDR1 and CDR2 (germline): KGHSH, LQKENI. Source material for PBMCs was over 7.5 ml fresh peripheral blood. The sequenced material came from blood. The TCR originated in a young man with Graves' ophthalmopathy. The rearrangement joins TRBV18 to TRBJ1-4; 8 bases match TRBD1. Written as DNA, the CDR3 is TGTGCCAGCTCATTCGGGACAGGATATGAAAAACTGTTTTTT. Protein sequence: CASSFGTGYEKLFF.